This TCR beta chain was identified in a study of blood T cell repertoires in COVID-19. Trimming left V 8 bases short and J 3 bases short, with 10 bases between. This CDR3 has 13 residues. Authors' analysis steps: Amplification with reference gene primers provided the estimates of nucleated cell counts. Libraries were prepared by immunoSEQ multiplex PCR; TCRdb keeps only in-frame clonotypes and omits some of them. That table supplies the V and J calls and clone size; D and trimming were determined from the DNA. This sample has more than 20,000 clones, with less than 85% found just once. Source material: peripheral blood. V and J are TRBV12-3 or TRBV12-4 and TRBJ1-4, with D unresolved. The receptor was derived from a man between 60 and 75 years old with active COVID-19. CDR3 region: CASLSGANEKLFF. In nucleotides, the CDR3 is TGTGCCAGCCTGAGCGGGGCTAATGAAAAACTGTTTTTT.